Sequencing of this TCR beta chain was carried out in a study of technical replicates of blood from several donors. Clones were read by immunoSEQ multiplex PCR, and TCRdb kept only the in-frame ones, dropping some. The sample lists around 73,000 clones; more than 90% were seen once. The sequence derives from a human donor in good health. Some clones in this sample may be carry-over from other donors' samples. The sequenced material came from PBMCs.

The CDR3 DNA follows: TGTGCCAGCAGTAACCCGGGAGAGAACACCGGGGAGCTGTTTTTT. Translating it yields CASSNPGENTGELFF. This chain joins TRBV27 and TRBJ2-2, with D possibly being TRBD2 (6 bases). The CDR3 is 15 amino acids. Germline V gives CDR1 MNHEY, CDR2 SMNVEV (reference sequence). With 5 bases removed from V and 1 base from J, the gap between germline ends came to 11 bases.